This T cell receptor beta chain was obtained from a study of blood T cell repertoires in COVID-19. The wider study: Samples taken during acute and convalescent COVID-19 were collected in the United States, Italy and Spain. T cells, B-cell-depleted T cells, or PBMCs provided the cDNA or gDNA that served as material.

Source study methods: Researchers report that nucleated cell counts were estimated from reference gene primer amplification. Profiling relied on immunoSEQ multiplex PCR, and the TCRdb table lists in-frame clones only, not all of them. V, J and clone size are those of that table, while D and trimming were read from the DNA. Seen here are some 220,000 clones, approximately 85% observed once, and the top ten hold over 2%. Those enrolled in Seattle joined during active infection and were followed longitudinally afterward. The germline CDR1 and CDR2 sequences are KGHSH and LQKENI. This CDR3 is 16 amino acids long. J was trimmed by 4 bases and V by 2 bases; bases with no gene match: 10.

The chain carries TRBV18 and TRBJ1-2, with 7 positions matching TRBD1. Sequencing was done on a sample of peripheral blood. The source is a woman aged 70-85 years with COVID-19, enrolled during active disease. The CDR3 is CASSPSPGGGGYGYTF. In DNA, the CDR3 is TGTGCCAGCTCACCATCGCCGGGAGGGGGCGGCTATGGCTACACCTTC.